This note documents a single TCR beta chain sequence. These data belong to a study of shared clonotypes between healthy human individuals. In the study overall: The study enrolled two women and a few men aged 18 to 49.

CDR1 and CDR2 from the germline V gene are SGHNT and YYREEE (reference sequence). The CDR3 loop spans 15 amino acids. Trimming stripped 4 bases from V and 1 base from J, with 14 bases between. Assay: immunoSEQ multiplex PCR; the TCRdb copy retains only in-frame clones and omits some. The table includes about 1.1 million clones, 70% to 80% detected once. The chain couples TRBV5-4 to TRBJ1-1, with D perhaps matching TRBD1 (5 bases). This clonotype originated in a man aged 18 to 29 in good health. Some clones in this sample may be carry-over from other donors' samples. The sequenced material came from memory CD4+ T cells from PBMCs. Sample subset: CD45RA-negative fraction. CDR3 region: CASSTGPRGNTEAFF. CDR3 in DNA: TGTGCCAGCAGCACGGGGCCCCGAGGGAACACTGAAGCTTTCTTT. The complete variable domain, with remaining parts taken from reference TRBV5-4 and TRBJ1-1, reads ETGVTQSPTHLIKTRGQQVTLRCSSQSGHNTVSWYQQALGQGPQFIFQYYREEENGRGNFPPRFSGLQFPNYSSELNVNALELDDSALYLCASSTGPRGNTEAFFGQGTRLTVV.